The T cell receptor (beta chain) under discussion was sequenced for a study of cytomegalovirus exposure and HLA in healthy donors. Study-level results: Reported performance of the classifier showed diagnosis of cytomegalovirus status with high specificity and sensitivity.

Assay: immunoSEQ multiplex PCR; the TCRdb copy retains only in-frame clones and omits some. The sample includes 95,000 to 150,000 clones, around 96% seen only once; the top ten take 1.5% to 2%. This clone was seen just once. Its antigen remains unknown. The CDR3 has 13 amino acids. Sample: PBMCs. This sequence originates from a man aged 18 to 35 in good health and CMV-seronegative. The chain couples TRBV21-1 to TRBJ1-5. TRBV21-1 is a pseudogene. For the CDR3, the DNA is TGTGCCAGCAGCAAACCCGTAAATCAGCCCCAGCATTTT. It yields the protein CASSKPVNQPQHF.